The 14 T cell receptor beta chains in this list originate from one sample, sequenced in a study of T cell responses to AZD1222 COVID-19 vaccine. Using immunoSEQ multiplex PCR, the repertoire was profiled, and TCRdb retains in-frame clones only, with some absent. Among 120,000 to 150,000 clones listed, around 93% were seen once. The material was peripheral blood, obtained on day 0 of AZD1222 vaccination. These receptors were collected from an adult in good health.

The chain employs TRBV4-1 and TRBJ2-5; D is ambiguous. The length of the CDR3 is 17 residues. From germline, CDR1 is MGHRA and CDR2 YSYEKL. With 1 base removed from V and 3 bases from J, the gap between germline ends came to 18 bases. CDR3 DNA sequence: TGCGCCAGCAGCCAAGTGGTCGGCAGGCGGCGGAAAGAGACCCAGTACTTC. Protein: CASSQVVGRRRKETQYF.

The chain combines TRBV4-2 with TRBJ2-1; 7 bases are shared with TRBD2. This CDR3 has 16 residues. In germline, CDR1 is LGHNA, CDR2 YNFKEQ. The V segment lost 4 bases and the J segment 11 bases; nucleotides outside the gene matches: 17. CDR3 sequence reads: CASSPPLEGGPPKQFF. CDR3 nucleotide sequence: TGTGCCAGCAGCCCCCCTTTAGAGGGAGGGCCCCCCAAGCAGTTCTTC.

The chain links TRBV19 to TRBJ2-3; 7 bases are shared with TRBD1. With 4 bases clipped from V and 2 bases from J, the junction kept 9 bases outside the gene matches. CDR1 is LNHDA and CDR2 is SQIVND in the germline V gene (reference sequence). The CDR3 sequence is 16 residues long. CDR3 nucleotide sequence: TGTGCCAGTAGTACGCTAGGGGGCATGATCACAGATACGCAGTATTTT. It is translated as CASSTLGGMITDTQYF.

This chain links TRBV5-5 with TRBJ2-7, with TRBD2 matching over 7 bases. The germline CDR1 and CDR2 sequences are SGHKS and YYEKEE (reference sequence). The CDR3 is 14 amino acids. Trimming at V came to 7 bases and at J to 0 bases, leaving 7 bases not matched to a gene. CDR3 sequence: CASGEGGPSYEQYF. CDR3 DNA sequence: TGTGCCAGCGGCGAGGGAGGGCCCTCCTACGAGCAGTACTTC.

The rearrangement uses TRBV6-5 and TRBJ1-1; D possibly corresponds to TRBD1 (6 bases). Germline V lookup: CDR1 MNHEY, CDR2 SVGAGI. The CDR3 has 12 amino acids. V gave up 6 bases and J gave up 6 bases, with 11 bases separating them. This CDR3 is CASSETGPEAFF. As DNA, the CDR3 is TGTGCCAGCAGCGAGACAGGCCCTGAAGCTTTCTTT.

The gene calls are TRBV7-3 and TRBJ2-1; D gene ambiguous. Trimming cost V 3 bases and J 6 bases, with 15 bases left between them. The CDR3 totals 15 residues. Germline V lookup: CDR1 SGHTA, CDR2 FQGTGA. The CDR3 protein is CASSFGPSAPNEQFF. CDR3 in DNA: TGTGCCAGCAGCTTTGGGCCCTCCGCCCCCAATGAGCAGTTCTTC.

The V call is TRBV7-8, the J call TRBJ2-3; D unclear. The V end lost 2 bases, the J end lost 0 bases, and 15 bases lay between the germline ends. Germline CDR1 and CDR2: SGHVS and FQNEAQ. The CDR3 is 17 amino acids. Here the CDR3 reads CASSLRALSESTDTQYF. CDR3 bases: TGTGCCAGCAGCTTAAGGGCACTGTCGGAGAGCACAGATACGCAGTATTTT.

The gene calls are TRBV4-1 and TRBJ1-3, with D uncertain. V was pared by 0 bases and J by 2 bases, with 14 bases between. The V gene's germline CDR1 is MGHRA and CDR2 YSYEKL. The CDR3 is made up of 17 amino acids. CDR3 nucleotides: TGCGCCAGCAGCCAAGAACAACCGGGAAGACCTGGAAACACCATATATTTT. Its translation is CASSQEQPGRPGNTIYF.

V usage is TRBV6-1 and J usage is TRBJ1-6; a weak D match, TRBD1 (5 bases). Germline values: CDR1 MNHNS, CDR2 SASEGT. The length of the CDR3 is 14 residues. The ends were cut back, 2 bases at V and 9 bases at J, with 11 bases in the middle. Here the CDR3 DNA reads TGTGCCAGCAGTGAATGGGGCGCGAGTTCACCCCTCCACTTT. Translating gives CASSEWGASSPLHF.

The DNA of the CDR3 is TGCGCCAGCAGCCAGATGAGGACAGGGCGTCCCTACGAGCAGTACTTC. Its translation: CASSQMRTGRPYEQYF. The chain links TRBV4-1 to TRBJ2-7; the match to TRBD1 covers 8 bases. The CDR3 is 16 residues long. Germline lookup yields CDR1 MGHRA and CDR2 YSYEKL. V was clipped by 3 bases and J by 2 bases; unmatched bases: 9.

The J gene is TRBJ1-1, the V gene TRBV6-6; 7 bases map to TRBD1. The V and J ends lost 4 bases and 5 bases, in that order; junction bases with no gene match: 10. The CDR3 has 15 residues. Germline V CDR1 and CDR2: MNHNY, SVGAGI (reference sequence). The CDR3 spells CASSSNPRGRTEAFF. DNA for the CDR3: TGTGCCAGCAGTTCCAATCCGAGGGGGCGGACTGAAGCTTTCTTT.

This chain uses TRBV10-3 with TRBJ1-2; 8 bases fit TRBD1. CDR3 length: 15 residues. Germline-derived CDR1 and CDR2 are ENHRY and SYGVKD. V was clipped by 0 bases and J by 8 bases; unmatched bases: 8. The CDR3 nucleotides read TGTGCCATCAGTGAGTCTTACGGGACAGGTCACGGCTACACCTTC. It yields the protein CAISESYGTGHGYTF.

The CDR3 is CASSATGMNTEAFF. The CDR3 DNA reads as TGTGCCAGTAGTGCGACAGGGATGAACACTGAAGCTTTCTTT. V and J are TRBV19 and TRBJ1-1, with 7 nucleotides matching TRBD1. After removal of 5 bases from V and 0 bases from J, the junction contained 3 bases not matched to a gene. From germline, CDR1 is LNHDA and CDR2 SQIVND (reference sequence). The CDR3 contains 14 residues.

The CDR3 loop is CASSLSGVTSGELFF. CDR3 nucleotide sequence: TGCGCCAGCAGCCTTTCCGGGGTCACGAGCGGGGAGCTGTTTTTT. The chain combines TRBV5-1 with TRBJ2-2; TRBD2 is a possible D gene (5 bases). The CDR3 loop spans 15 amino acids. The germline CDR1 and CDR2 sequences are SGHRS and YFSETQ. Trimming shortened V by 4 bases and J by 7 bases, and 17 bases separated the two germline ends.